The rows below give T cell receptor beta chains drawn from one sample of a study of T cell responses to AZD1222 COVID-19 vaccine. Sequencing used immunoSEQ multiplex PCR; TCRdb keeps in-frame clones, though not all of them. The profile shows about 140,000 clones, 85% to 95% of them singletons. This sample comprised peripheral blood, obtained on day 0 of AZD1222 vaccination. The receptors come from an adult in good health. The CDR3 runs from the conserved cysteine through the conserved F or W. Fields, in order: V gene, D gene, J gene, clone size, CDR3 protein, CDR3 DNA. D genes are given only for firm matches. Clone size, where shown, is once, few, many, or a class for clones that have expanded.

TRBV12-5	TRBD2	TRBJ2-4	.	CASGLVVAGAHSGAKNIQYF	TGTGCTAGTGGTTTGGTAGTAGCGGGGGCTCACTCGGGAGCCAAAAACATTCAGTACTTC
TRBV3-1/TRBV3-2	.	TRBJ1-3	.	CASSQGEGF	TGTGCCAGCAGCCAAGGAGAGGGATTT
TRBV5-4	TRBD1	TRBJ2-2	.	CASSSGQLFSTGELFF	TGTGCCAGCAGCTCGGGACAGCTCTTTAGCACCGGGGAGCTGTTTTTT
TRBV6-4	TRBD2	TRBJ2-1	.	CASSDSIAGGPSEQFF	TGTGCCAGCAGTGACTCGATAGCGGGAGGGCCTAGTGAGCAGTTCTTC
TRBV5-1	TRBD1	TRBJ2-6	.	CASSPQGTGANVLTF	TGCGCCAGCAGCCCACAGGGGACCGGGGCCAACGTCCTGACTTTC
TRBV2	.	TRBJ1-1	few	CASTLTTGGTEAFF	TGTGCCAGCACACTAACCACGGGGGGGACTGAAGCTTTCTTT
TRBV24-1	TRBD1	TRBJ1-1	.	CATSDLTGHPSPMNTEAFF	TGTGCCACCAGTGACCTGACAGGGCACCCATCCCCCATGAACACTGAAGCTTTCTTT
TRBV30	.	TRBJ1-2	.	CAWSDGQGYGYTF	TGTGCCTGGAGTGACGGCCAGGGTTATGGCTACACCTTC
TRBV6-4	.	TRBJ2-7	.	CAIDRDNYEQYF	TGTGCCATCGATCGGGACAACTACGAGCAGTACTTC
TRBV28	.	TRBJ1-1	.	CASSSRTGSTPNTEAFF	TGTGCCAGCAGTTCTAGGACCGGATCCACCCCAAACACTGAAGCTTTCTTT
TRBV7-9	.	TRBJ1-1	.	CASSPRGGTMNTEAFF	TGTGCCAGCAGCCCTCGCGGCGGGACAATGAACACTGAAGCTTTCTTT
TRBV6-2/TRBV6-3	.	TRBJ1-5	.	CASSHTWRPSDGNQPQHF	TGTGCCAGCAGCCATACCTGGAGACCAAGTGATGGCAATCAGCCCCAGCATTTT
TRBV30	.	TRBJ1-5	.	CAWSVGQSNQPQHF	TGTGCCTGGAGTGTGGGTCAGAGCAATCAGCCCCAGCATTTT
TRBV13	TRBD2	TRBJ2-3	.	CASSWTLAGGSTDTQYF	TGTGCCAGCAGCTGGACCTTAGCGGGAGGCAGCACAGATACGCAGTATTTT
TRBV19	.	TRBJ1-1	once	CASSTGLSNTEAFF	TGTGCCAGTAGTACGGGCCTTTCCAACACTGAAGCTTTCTTT
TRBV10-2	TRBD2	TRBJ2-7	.	CASRDGLAGVAEQYF	TGCGCCAGCAGGGATGGACTAGCGGGAGTAGCCGAGCAGTACTTC
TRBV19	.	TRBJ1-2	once	CASSIGGVGYTF	TGTGCCAGTAGTATCGGGGGTGTCGGCTACACCTTC
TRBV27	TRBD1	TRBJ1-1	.	CASSSPQGVRTEAFF	TGTGCCAGCAGTTCTCCACAGGGGGTACGGACTGAAGCTTTCTTT
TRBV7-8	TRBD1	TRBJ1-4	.	CASSPRPGTEGGVGEKLFF	TGTGCCAGCAGCCCCAGGCCCGGGACAGAGGGTGGTGTGGGTGAAAAACTGTTTTTT
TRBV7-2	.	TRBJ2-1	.	CASSLLKANNEQFF	TGTGCCAGCAGCTTACTTAAGGCCAACAATGAGCAGTTCTTC
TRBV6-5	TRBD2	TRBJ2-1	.	CASEPGLAFLDEQFF	TGTGCCAGCGAACCGGGACTAGCCTTTCTAGATGAGCAGTTCTTC
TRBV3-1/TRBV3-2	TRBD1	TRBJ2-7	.	CATATGDSYEQYF	TGTGCCACTGCGACAGGGGATAGCTACGAGCAGTACTTC
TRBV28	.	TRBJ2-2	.	CASATGTLNTGELFF	TGTGCCAGTGCCACCGGGACACTGAACACCGGGGAGCTGTTTTTT
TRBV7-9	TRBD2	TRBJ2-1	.	CASSLASGYNEQFF	TGTGCCAGCAGCTTGGCTAGCGGGTACAATGAGCAGTTCTTC
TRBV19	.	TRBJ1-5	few	CASSLGHGNQPQHF	TGTGCCAGTAGTTTGGGACATGGAAATCAGCCCCAGCATTTT
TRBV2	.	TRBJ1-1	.	CASITGWGGTEAFF	TGTGCCAGCATCACCGGCTGGGGAGGAACTGAAGCTTTCTTT
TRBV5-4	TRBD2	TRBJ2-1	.	CASSLGTSGSIYNEQFF	TGTGCCAGCAGCTTAGGGACTAGCGGGAGTATCTACAATGAGCAGTTCTTC
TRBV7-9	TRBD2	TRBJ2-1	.	CASQTSGQYNEQFF	TGTGCCAGTCAAACTAGCGGGCAATACAATGAGCAGTTCTTC
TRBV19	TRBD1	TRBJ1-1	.	CASSIVDRGTEAFF	TGTGCCAGTAGTATAGTCGACAGGGGCACTGAAGCTTTCTTT
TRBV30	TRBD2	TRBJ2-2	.	CAWRPSGDYTGELFF	TGTGCCTGGAGACCGAGCGGGGATTACACCGGGGAGCTGTTTTTT
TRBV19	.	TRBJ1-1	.	CASSIVSGEAFF	TGTGCCAGTAGTATAGTCAGTGGTGAAGCTTTCTTT
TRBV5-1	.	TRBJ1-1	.	CASSRRGDGTEAFF	TGCGCCAGCAGTCGGAGGGGTGACGGCACTGAAGCTTTCTTT
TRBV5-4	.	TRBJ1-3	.	CASSLEAVGNTIYF	TGTGCCAGCAGCCTCGAGGCCGTAGGAAACACCATATATTTT
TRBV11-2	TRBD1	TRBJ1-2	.	CASSPRTGNYGYTF	TGTGCCAGCAGCCCCCGGACAGGGAACTATGGCTACACCTTC
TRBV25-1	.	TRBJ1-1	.	CASSVVTEAFF	TGTGCCAGCAGTGTTGTCACTGAAGCTTTCTTT
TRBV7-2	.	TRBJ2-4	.	CASSLAQAKNIQYF	TGTGCCAGCAGCTTAGCGCAGGCCAAAAACATTCAGTACTTC
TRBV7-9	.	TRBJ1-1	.	CASRYNTEAFF	TGTGCCAGCAGGTATAACACTGAAGCTTTCTTT
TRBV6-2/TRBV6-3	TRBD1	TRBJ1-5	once	CASSYYGTVYLPQHF	TGTGCCAGCAGTTACTACGGGACAGTCTATCTGCCCCAGCATTTT
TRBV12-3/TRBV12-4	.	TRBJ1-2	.	CASSRTEAYGYTF	TGTGCCAGCAGCCGTACTGAAGCCTATGGCTACACCTTC
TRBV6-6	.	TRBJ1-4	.	CASSQLGLGDEKLFF	TGTGCCAGCAGTCAATTGGGACTTGGGGATGAAAAACTGTTTTTT
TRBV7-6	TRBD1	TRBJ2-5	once	CASSGQGARGETQYF	TGTGCCAGCAGCGGACAGGGGGCGCGTGGAGAGACCCAGTACTTC
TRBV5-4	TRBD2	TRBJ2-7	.	CASSLSGSSYEQYF	TGTGCCAGCAGCTTGAGCGGGAGCTCCTACGAGCAGTACTTC
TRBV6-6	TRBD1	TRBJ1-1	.	CASSPPPAMARPGTGPSIEAFF	TGTGCCAGCAGTCCCCCTCCCGCTATGGCCCGTCCCGGGACAGGGCCCTCAATTGAAGCTTTCTTT
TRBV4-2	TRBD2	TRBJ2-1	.	CASSLSASGRGRVSYNEQFF	TGTGCCAGCAGCCTCTCCGCTAGCGGGAGGGGTAGGGTATCCTACAATGAGCAGTTCTTC
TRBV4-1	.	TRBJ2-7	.	CASSQGEGPLYEQYF	TGCGCCAGCAGCCAAGGAGAGGGGCCCCTATACGAGCAGTACTTC
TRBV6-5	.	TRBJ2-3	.	CASIWGPTDTQYF	TGTGCCAGCATCTGGGGGCCCACAGATACGCAGTATTTT
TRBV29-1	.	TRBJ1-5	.	CSVWIGADQPQHF	TGCAGCGTTTGGATCGGGGCCGATCAGCCCCAGCATTTT
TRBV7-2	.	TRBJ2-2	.	CASSLPGAGNTGELFF	TGTGCCAGCAGCTTACCCGGGGCAGGGAACACCGGGGAGCTGTTTTTT
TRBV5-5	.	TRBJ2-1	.	CASSSVVRRPSGNEQFF	TGTGCCAGCAGCTCTGTCGTTCGGAGGCCCTCCGGGAATGAGCAGTTCTTC
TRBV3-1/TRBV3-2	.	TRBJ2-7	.	CASSPLLQVPYEQYF	TGTGCCAGCAGCCCACTCTTACAGGTTCCCTACGAGCAGTACTTC
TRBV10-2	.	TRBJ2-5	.	CASSEMVETQYF	TGCGCCAGCAGTGAGATGGTAGAGACCCAGTACTTC
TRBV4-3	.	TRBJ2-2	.	CASSHANTGELFF	TGCGCCAGCAGCCATGCGAACACCGGGGAGCTGTTTTTT
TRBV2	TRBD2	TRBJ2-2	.	CASSEARLAGVGTGELFF	TGTGCCAGCAGTGAAGCTCGCCTAGCGGGGGTGGGCACCGGGGAGCTGTTTTTT
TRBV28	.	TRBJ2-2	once	CASSFETGELFF	TGTGCCAGCAGTTTCGAAACCGGGGAGCTGTTTTTT